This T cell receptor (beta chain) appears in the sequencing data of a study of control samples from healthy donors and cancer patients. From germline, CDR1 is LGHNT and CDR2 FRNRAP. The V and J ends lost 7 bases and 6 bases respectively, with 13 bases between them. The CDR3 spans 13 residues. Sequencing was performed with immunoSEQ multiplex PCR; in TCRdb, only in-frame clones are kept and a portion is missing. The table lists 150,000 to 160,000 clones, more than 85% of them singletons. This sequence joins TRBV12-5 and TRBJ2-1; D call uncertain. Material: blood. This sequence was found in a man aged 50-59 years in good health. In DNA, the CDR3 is TGTGCTAGTGCCTCTGGAAGCCTCAATGAGCAGTTCTTC. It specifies CASASGSLNEQFF.